The rows below give T cell receptor beta chains drawn from one sample of a study of response to subunit inactivated influenza vaccine. TCRdb re-called the RT-PCR reads through MiXCR, storing one row per CDR3 protein. Among a few hundred thousand distinct CDR3 sequences, 11% to 15% were seen once, and the ten largest hold 11%. This specimen consisted of PBMCs from blood, obtained 11 to 12 days after vaccination. All receptors derive from a man aged 50-60 years who received an inactivated influenza vaccine. CDR3s include the opening cysteine and the closing phenylalanine or tryptophan. D genes are given only for firm matches. Rows give clone size only sometimes, using once, few, many, or a class for an expanded clone.

clone_size j_call cdr3_length v_call d_call cdr3_aa cdr3_nt
many TRBJ2-1 14 TRBV7-9 . CASSPRTDYNEQFF TGTGCCAGCAGCCCGAGGACTGACTACAATGAGCAGTTCTTC
few TRBJ1-5 17 TRBV7-9 . CASSLVQGPSGNQPQHF TGTGCCAGCAGCTTAGTTCAGGGGCCTTCGGGCAATCAGCCCCAGCATTTT
. TRBJ2-3 16 TRBV5-1 TRBD2 CASSSGTSGRQDTQYF TGCGCCAGCAGCAGCGGGACTAGCGGGAGGCAAGATACGCAGTATTTT
. TRBJ1-2 15 TRBV27 . CASRAGEGNFYGYTF TGTGCCAGCAGGGCCGGGGAGGGAAACTTCTATGGCTACACCTTC
. TRBJ2-7 16 TRBV7-2 TRBD1 CASSLAESGGRYEQYF TGTGCCAGCAGCTTAGCGGAGTCAGGGGGCCGCTACGAGCAGTACTTC
. TRBJ2-5 14 TRBV7-2 . CASSFGQQVETQYF TGTGCCAGCAGCTTCGGGCAGCAAGTTGAGACCCAGTACTTC
. TRBJ1-3 17 TRBV6-5 . CASSYYSGTSSGNTIYF TGTGCCAGCAGTTACTACAGCGGGACGAGCTCTGGAAACACCATATATTTT
. TRBJ1-1 15 TRBV5-1 TRBD1 CASRRPGTGFTEAFF TGCGCCAGCAGGCGCCCCGGGACAGGGTTCACTGAAGCTTTCTTT
few TRBJ2-3 18 TRBV9 TRBD2 CASSVGVAGGRITDTQYF TGTGCCAGCAGCGTAGGAGTAGCGGGAGGGCGTATCACAGATACGCAGTATTTT
. TRBJ1-1 14 TRBV6-2/TRBV6-3 . CASSRTGKRTEAFF TGTGCCAGCAGTCGAACAGGGAAACGCACTGAAGCTTTCTTT
. TRBJ2-1 17 TRBV3-1 TRBD2 CASSQDQGLAGKDEQFF TGTGCCAGCAGCCAAGATCAGGGGCTAGCGGGAAAGGATGAGCAGTTCTTC
. TRBJ2-5 16 TRBV18 . CASSPPGGEGAKTQYF TGTGCCAGCTCACCACCTGGAGGGGAAGGGGCGAAGACCCAGTACTTC
. TRBJ1-5 14 TRBV7-9 . CASSLGTGYQPQHF TGTGCCAGCAGCTTGGGTACAGGGTATCAGCCCCAGCATTTT
few TRBJ2-1 14 TRBV7-8 . CASSRGAFKDEQFF TGTGCCAGCAGCCGAGGAGCTTTCAAGGATGAGCAGTTCTTC
. TRBJ2-3 10 TRBV29-1 . CSVGGKAQYF TGCAGCGTTGGGGGTAAGGCGCAGTATTTT
few TRBJ1-1 12 TRBV5-5 . CASSPEAGAAFF TGTGCCAGCAGCCCCGAGGCCGGCGCAGCTTTCTTT
. TRBJ1-1 13 TRBV10-3 TRBD1 CAISWDRDTEAFF TGTGCCATCAGTTGGGACAGAGACACTGAAGCTTTCTTT
once TRBJ2-7 13 TRBV28 . CASSPLTPAEQYF TGTGCCAGCAGTCCCCTTACACCCGCCGAGCAGTACTTC
. TRBJ1-4 12 TRBV28 . CASSKTREKLFF TGTGCCAGCAGTAAGACCCGTGAAAAACTGTTTTTT
. TRBJ1-1 14 TRBV6-2/TRBV6-3 TRBD1 CASSYSVTGTGIFF TGTGCCAGCAGTTACTCCGTAACCGGGACAGGGATTTTCTTT
few TRBJ2-3 18 TRBV11-2 . CASSLDGRQPFYGGTQYF TGTGCCAGCAGCTTAGACGGGAGACAGCCGTTTTACGGAGGGACGCAGTATTTT
. TRBJ2-4 13 TRBV5-1 . CASTWSGGDIQYF TGCGCCAGCACCTGGTCGGGGGGCGACATTCAGTACTTC
. TRBJ2-1 15 TRBV7-9 . CASRSGEGAFNEQFF TGTGCCAGCAGATCCGGGGAGGGGGCGTTCAATGAGCAGTTCTTC
. TRBJ2-5 14 TRBV10-3 TRBD2 CAISPSGGRETQYF TGTGCCATCAGCCCTAGCGGGGGTAGGGAGACCCAGTACTTC
. TRBJ2-7 14 TRBV6-5 . CASSYELTSYEQYF TGTGCCAGCAGTTACGAACTGACTTCCTACGAGCAGTACTTC
few TRBJ1-1 16 TRBV5-1 . CASSLVSGRVGTEAFF TGCGCCAGCAGCTTGGTGTCCGGCCGGGTAGGCACTGAAGCTTTCTTT
many TRBJ2-1 15 TRBV6-2/TRBV6-3 . CASSYSTPAYNEQFF TGTGCCAGCAGTTACTCAACCCCAGCCTACAATGAGCAGTTCTTC
. TRBJ2-1 12 TRBV2 . CAGQGNYNEQFF TGCGCCGGGCAGGGGAACTACAATGAGCAGTTCTTC
few TRBJ1-5 14 TRBV4-3 TRBD1 CASSQGTGRQPQHF TGCGCCAGCAGCCAAGGGACAGGGAGGCAGCCCCAGCATTTT
many TRBJ2-7 15 TRBV12-3/TRBV12-4 . CASGDPRDTSYEQYF TGTGCCAGCGGGGATCCCCGGGACACCTCCTACGAGCAGTACTTC
many TRBJ2-1 14 TRBV11-2 . CASSLDYARNEQFF TGTGCCAGCAGCTTAGATTATGCCCGCAATGAGCAGTTCTTC
. TRBJ2-7 15 TRBV7-2 TRBD1 CASSLAAGGYDEQYF TGTGCCAGCAGCTTAGCGGCAGGGGGCTACGACGAGCAGTACTTC
many TRBJ2-5 13 TRBV5-1 . CASSVNDGETQYF TGCGCCAGCAGCGTAAACGACGGGGAGACCCAGTACTTC
. TRBJ2-2 15 TRBV7-8 . CASSYRESGTGELFF TGTGCCAGCAGCTACCGGGAGAGTGGCACCGGGGAGCTGTTTTTT
. TRBJ2-2 14 TRBV20-1 TRBD2 CSARGTSGTGELFF TGCAGTGCTCGAGGGACTAGCGGCACCGGGGAGCTGTTTTTT
few TRBJ2-1 14 TRBV6-2/TRBV6-3 . CASSLRGGRDEQFF TGTGCCAGCAGTTTACGGGGCGGAAGGGATGAGCAGTTCTTC
. TRBJ2-2 17 TRBV5-6 TRBD2 CASSRTSGSPDTGELFF TGTGCCAGCAGCCGCACTAGCGGGAGTCCGGACACCGGGGAGCTGTTTTTT
. TRBJ2-3 12 TRBV29-1 . CSVDKGADTQYF TGCAGCGTTGATAAGGGAGCAGATACGCAGTATTTT
. TRBJ1-6 14 TRBV27 . CASSFSQNNSPLHF TGTGCCAGCAGTTTTTCACAGAATAATTCACCCCTCCACTTT
many TRBJ2-1 14 TRBV29-1 TRBD2 CSVLLTSAYNEQFF TGCAGCGTTCTTCTGACTAGCGCCTACAATGAGCAGTTCTTC
. TRBJ1-2 15 TRBV7-2 TRBD1 CASSLEAGGNYGYTF TGTGCCAGCAGCTTAGAGGCAGGGGGGAACTATGGCTACACCTTC
. TRBJ2-5 14 TRBV5-5 TRBD1 CASSRGGQEETQYF TGTGCCAGCAGCCGGGGTGGACAGGAAGAGACCCAGTACTTC
. TRBJ2-2 17 TRBV11-3 . CASSPQIHPAGSGELFF TGTGCCAGCAGCCCCCAAATCCATCCTGCCGGTTCCGGGGAGCTGTTTTTT
few TRBJ2-5 15 TRBV7-2 TRBD1 CASSFTGGSRETQYF TGTGCCAGCAGCTTTACAGGGGGCAGCAGGGAGACCCAGTACTTC
. TRBJ2-5 15 TRBV12-3/TRBV12-4 TRBD2 CASSQRTSGQETQYF TGTGCCAGCAGTCAACGGACTAGCGGTCAAGAGACCCAGTACTTC
few TRBJ1-2 14 TRBV7-2 . CASSLEADFYGYTF TGTGCCAGCAGCTTAGAGGCAGATTTCTATGGCTACACCTTC
many TRBJ2-5 13 TRBV10-3 TRBD1 CAIRQGASETQYF TGTGCCATCAGACAGGGGGCATCGGAGACCCAGTACTTC